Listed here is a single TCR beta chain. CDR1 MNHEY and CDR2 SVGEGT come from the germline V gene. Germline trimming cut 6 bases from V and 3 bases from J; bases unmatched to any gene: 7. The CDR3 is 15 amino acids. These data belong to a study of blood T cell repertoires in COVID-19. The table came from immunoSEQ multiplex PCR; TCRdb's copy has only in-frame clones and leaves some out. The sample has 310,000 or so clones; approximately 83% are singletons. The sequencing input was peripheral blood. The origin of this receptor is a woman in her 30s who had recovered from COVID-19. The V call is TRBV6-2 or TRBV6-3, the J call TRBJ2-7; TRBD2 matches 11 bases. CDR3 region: CASSTTSGTNYEQYF. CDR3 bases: TGTGCCAGCAGCACGACTAGCGGGACTAACTACGAGCAGTACTTC.